This T cell receptor beta chain originates from a study of T cells in Graves' hyperthyroidism and ophthalmopathy. Findings and limits, study-wide: Ophthalmopathy was separated from stable hyperthyroidism by a 13 V-J model.

About this clonotype: Its antigen remains unknown.

This sample holds PBMCs from 10 ml fresh peripheral blood. The source material, RNA transcripts, was used to amplify TCR beta CDR3 regions. The HTBI primer set served for first-round RT-PCR of the TCR CDR3. TCRdb recomputed calls from the multiplex PCR reads with MiXCR, one row per CDR3 protein. The table shows fewer than 500,000 distinct CDR3 sequences, with about 15% occurring only once. This CDR3 has 18 residues. V shed 4 bases and J 5 bases; nucleotides not matched to a gene: 10. CDR1 and CDR2 from the germline V gene are SGHTA and FQGNSA. The sample taken for sequencing was blood. This clonotype was obtained from a man in his late teens or twenties with Graves' ophthalmopathy. The V gene is TRBV7-2, the J gene TRBJ2-2, with 13 positions matching TRBD2. CDR3 sequence (DNA): TGTGCCAGCAGCTCGTGGACTAGCGGGAGATGGAGTACCGGGGAGCTGTTTTTT. It is translated as CASSSWTSGRWSTGELFF.